This passage covers 17 T cell receptor beta chains from one sample sequenced in a study of CD8 T cells in ankylosing spondylitis. Whole-study results and caveats: Under 10 highly homologous variants formed a TCR beta motif that appeared characteristic of ankylosing spondylitis blood.

TCRdb itself ran the 5' RACE reads through MiXCR, one entry per CDR3 protein. This table holds under 550,000 distinct CDR3 sequences, 26% found once. Antigens of these TCRs are unknown. The sequenced material came from blood, either unsorted or a sorted T cell fraction (not recorded which). The receptor set was obtained from a male donor with ankylosing spondylitis.

This clonotype was detected only a few times. This chain connects TRBV15 to TRBJ2-5; D is undetermined. CDR1 LNHNV and CDR2 YYDKDF come from the germline V gene (reference sequence). The CDR3 spans 15 residues. V lost 0 bases and J 0 bases, leaving 8 bases between the germline ends. The CDR3 loop reads CATSRDVGYQETQYF. CDR3 nucleotides: TGTGCCACCAGCAGAGATGTAGGGTACCAAGAGACCCAGTACTTC.

The J gene is TRBJ1-2, the V gene TRBV7-9; TRBD1 aligns across 9 bases. Germline trimming cut 10 bases from V and 3 bases from J; bases unmatched to any gene: 6. Germline CDR1 SEHNR, CDR2 FQNEAQ (reference sequence). The CDR3 loop spans 13 amino acids. The CDR3 sequence: CAIGTGRDYGYTF. The CDR3 DNA reads as TGTGCCATCGGGACAGGGCGAGACTATGGCTACACCTTC. The full variable domain, its missing parts supplied by reference TRBV7-9 and TRBJ1-2, is DTGVSQNPRHKITKRGQNVTFRCDPISEHNRLYWYRQTLGQGPEFLTYFQNEAQLEKSRLLSDRFSAERPKGSFSTLEIQRTEQGDSAMYLCAIGTGRDYGYTFGSGTRLTVV.

In this sample, this clonotype turned up a few times. The chain recombines TRBV20-1 with TRBJ1-2; D is possibly TRBD1 (6 bases). This CDR3 spans 16 amino acids. V was shortened by 3 bases and J by 3 bases, with 20 bases between the two germline ends. Germline CDR1 is DFQATT and CDR2 is SNEGSKA (reference sequence). The CDR3 DNA is TGCAGTGCTAGGAGGGCAGGGGCACTTGGGTACTATGGCTACACCTTC. It is translated as CSARRAGALGYYGYTF.

This clonotype was found a few times. The chain is built from TRBV20-1 and TRBJ1-6; D might be TRBD1 (5 bases). Germline assignment: CDR1 DFQATT and CDR2 SNEGSKA (reference sequence). The CDR3 has 14 amino acids. Trimming removed 1 base from V and 9 bases from J, with 13 bases in between. The CDR3 reads CSARGTSLASPLHF. In DNA, the CDR3 is TGCAGTGCTAGAGGGACAAGCCTTGCTTCACCCCTCCACTTT.

The CDR3 coding sequence is TGTGCCAGCAGTTTGAACGGTCCGGGAGCTACGCAGTACGTC. Encoded protein: CASSLNGPGATQYV. This chain joins TRBV12-3 or TRBV12-4 and TRBJ2-7; D is possibly TRBD2 (6 bases). The V gene lost 3 bases and the J gene lost 9 bases, with 18 bases spanning the gap. The CDR3 consists of 14 residues.

The chain carries TRBV7-2 and TRBJ1-2; D unresolved. The germline V gene encodes CDR1 SGHTA and CDR2 FQGNSA. This CDR3 is 14 amino acids long. V lost 0 bases and J 7 bases, leaving 12 bases between the germline ends. The CDR3 sequence: CASSLAESVGGYTF. CDR3 DNA sequence: TGTGCCAGCAGCTTAGCGGAATCTGTGGGTGGCTACACCTTC.

The rearrangement links TRBV12-3 or TRBV12-4 to TRBJ1-5, with no clear D. Trimming pared 2 bases from V and 4 bases from J, leaving 9 bases between. The CDR3 extends over 14 amino acids. The CDR3 DNA is TGTGCCAGCAGTTTAACGAGTTGGAATCAGCCCCAGCATTTT. Residues: CASSLTSWNQPQHF.

This clonotype was detected ten times or more. This chain connects TRBV5-1 to TRBJ2-1; a weak D match, TRBD1 (5 bases). The CDR3 is 12 amino acids. CDR1 and CDR2 (germline): SGHRS, YFSETQ. Between the trimmed V and J ends, which lost 4 bases and 7 bases, there was a span of 9 bases. The CDR3 is CASSQGFNEQFF. The CDR3, as DNA: TGCGCCAGCAGCCAGGGCTTTAATGAGCAGTTCTTC.

This clonotype came up a few times. CDR3 bases: TGTGCCAGCAGTGAAGCCCAGGGGGCACCCAATGAGCAGTTCTTC. Protein sequence: CASSEAQGAPNEQFF. The gene calls are TRBV6-1 and TRBJ2-1, with 8 bases lining up with TRBD1. CDR3 length: 15 amino acids. Germline CDR1 MNHNS, CDR2 SASEGT. J lost 6 bases, V lost 0 bases, and 4 bases had no gene match.

This clonotype has only a few counts. This sequence joins TRBV7-8 and TRBJ2-2; a weak D match, TRBD1 (5 bases). CDR3 length: 16 amino acids. V was cut by 3 bases and J by 1 base, with 12 bases left in between. Germline values: CDR1 SGHVS, CDR2 FQNEAQ. Written as DNA, the CDR3 is TGTGCCAGCAGCTTGTTTCAGGGTCTGAACACCGGGGAGCTGTTTTTT. Translation: CASSLFQGLNTGELFF.

The rearrangement uses TRBV6-5 and TRBJ2-1; a possible D gene is TRBD2 (5 bases). There are 15 residues in the CDR3. Trimming stripped 3 bases from V and 2 bases from J, with 11 bases between. Germline V lookup: CDR1 MNHEY, CDR2 SVGAGI. CDR3 coding DNA: TGTGCCAGCAGTTATTCCGGGATGCCCTACAATGAGCAGTTCTTC. This encodes CASSYSGMPYNEQFF.

The chain is built from TRBV5-1 and TRBJ2-7; possibly TRBD1 or TRBD2 for D (5 bases each). Per the germline V gene, CDR1 is SGHRS and CDR2 is YFSETQ. V lost 5 bases, J lost 7 bases, and 19 bases lay in between. The CDR3 contains 14 residues. DNA of the CDR3: TGCGCCAGCAGTCTCCGGGACCCGACGGGGGAGCAGTACTTC. Its protein is CASSLRDPTGEQYF.

This clonotype was counted only a few times. The chain uses TRBV12-3 or TRBV12-4 and TRBJ2-7; D gene unclear. V was clipped by 3 bases and J by 3 bases, with 6 bases between them. This CDR3 contains 12 residues. CDR3 in DNA: TGTGCCAGCAGTTTTCAAGGCTACGAGCAGTACGTC. This gives the protein CASSFQGYEQYV.

V gene TRBV9 combines with J gene TRBJ2-2; 7 bases are shared with TRBD1. Trimming removed 2 bases from V and 0 bases from J; junction bases left unmatched: 4. CDR3 size: 16 residues. The germline CDR1 and CDR2 sequences are SGDLS and YYNGEE. CDR3 amino acids: CASSVGQLSNTGELFF. For the CDR3, the DNA is TGTGCCAGCAGCGTGGGACAGCTCTCGAACACCGGGGAGCTGTTTTTT.

This clonotype has only a few counts. This chain joins TRBV5-1 and TRBJ2-3; D is perhaps TRBD2 (5 bases). V lost 0 bases and J lost 6, with 14 bases in between. The CDR3 sequence is 15 residues long. The germline CDR1 and CDR2 sequences are SGHRS and YFSETQ. CDR3 DNA: TGCGCCAGCAGCTTGGCACCTAGCCTAGGGGATACGCAGTATTTT. It translates to CASSLAPSLGDTQYF.

In DNA, the CDR3 is TGTGCCAGCTCACTCCGACAGGTTACCTACGAGCAGTACTTC. Translated, it gives CASSLRQVTYEQYF. V is TRBV18 and J is TRBJ2-7; TRBD1 is a possible D gene (6 bases). The V gene's germline CDR1 is KGHSH and CDR2 LQKENI. The V and J ends lost 4 bases and 2 bases respectively, with 12 bases between them. There are 14 residues in the CDR3.

V and J are TRBV20-1 and TRBJ2-7, with 7 bases that match TRBD2. V lost 7 bases to trimming and J lost 4 bases; unmatched junction nucleotides: 22. The CDR3 has 17 amino acids. From germline, CDR1 is DFQATT and CDR2 SNEGSKA (reference sequence). The CDR3 bases are TGCAGTGTTTCAACGACTAGGCGGGAGAAGAGGCGTTACGAGCAGTACTTC. The encoded protein is CSVSTTRREKRRYEQYF.